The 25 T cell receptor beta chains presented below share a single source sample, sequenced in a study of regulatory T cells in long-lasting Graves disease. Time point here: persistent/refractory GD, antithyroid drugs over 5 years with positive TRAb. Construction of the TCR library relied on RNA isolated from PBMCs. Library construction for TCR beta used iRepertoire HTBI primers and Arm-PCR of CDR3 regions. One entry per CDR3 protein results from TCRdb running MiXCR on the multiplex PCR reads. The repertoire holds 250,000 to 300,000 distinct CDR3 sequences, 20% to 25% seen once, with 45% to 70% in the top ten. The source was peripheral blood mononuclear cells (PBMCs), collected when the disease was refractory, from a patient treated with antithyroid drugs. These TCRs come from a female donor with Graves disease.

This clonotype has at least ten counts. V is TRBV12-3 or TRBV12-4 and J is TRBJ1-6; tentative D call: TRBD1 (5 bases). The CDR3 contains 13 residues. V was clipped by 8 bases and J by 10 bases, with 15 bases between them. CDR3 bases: TGTGCCAGCGCTATCGGGGGGAGATCACCCCTCCACTTT. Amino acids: CASAIGGRSPLHF.

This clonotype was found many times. This CDR3 is CASSLALTGGYTF. CDR3 nucleotides: TGTGCCAGCAGCTTAGCCCTGACGGGGGGCTACACCTTC. The chain couples TRBV11-2 to TRBJ1-2; D is ambiguous. CDR1 and CDR2 (germline): SGHAT, FQNNGV. Trimming left V 1 base short and J 8 bases short, with 11 bases between. This CDR3 is 13 amino acids long.

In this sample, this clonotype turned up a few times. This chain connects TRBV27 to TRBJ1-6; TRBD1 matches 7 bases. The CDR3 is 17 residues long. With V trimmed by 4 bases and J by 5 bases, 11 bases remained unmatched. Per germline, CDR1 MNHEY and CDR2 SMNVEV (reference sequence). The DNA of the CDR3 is TGTGCCAGCAGTTCCACTCTAGGACAGGCCAATAATTCACCCCTCCACTTT. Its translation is CASSSTLGQANNSPLHF.

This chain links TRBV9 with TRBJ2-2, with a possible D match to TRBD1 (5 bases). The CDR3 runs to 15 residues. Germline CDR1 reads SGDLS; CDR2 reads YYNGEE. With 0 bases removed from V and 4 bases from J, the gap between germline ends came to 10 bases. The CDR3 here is CASSVVQEVTGELFF. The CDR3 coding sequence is TGTGCCAGCAGCGTAGTACAGGAAGTCACCGGGGAGCTGTTTTTT.

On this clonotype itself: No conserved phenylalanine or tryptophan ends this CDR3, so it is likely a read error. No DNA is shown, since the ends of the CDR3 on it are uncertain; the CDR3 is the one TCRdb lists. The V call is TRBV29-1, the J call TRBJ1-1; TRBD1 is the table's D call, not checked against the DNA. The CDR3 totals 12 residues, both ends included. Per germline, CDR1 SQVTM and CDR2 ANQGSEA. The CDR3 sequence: CSVEDPREMPFS.

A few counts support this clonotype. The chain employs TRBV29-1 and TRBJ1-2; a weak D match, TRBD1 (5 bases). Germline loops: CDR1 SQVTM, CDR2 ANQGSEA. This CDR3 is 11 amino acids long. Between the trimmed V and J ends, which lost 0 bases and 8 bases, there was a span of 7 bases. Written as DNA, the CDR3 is TGCAGCGTTGAAGATGGGGGAGGCTACACCTTC. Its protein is CSVEDGGGYTF.

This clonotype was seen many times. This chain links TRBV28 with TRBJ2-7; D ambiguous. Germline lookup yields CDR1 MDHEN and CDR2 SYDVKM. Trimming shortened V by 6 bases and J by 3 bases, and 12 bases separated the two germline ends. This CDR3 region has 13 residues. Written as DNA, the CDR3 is TGTGCCAGCAGCATGGACCGTGACTACGAGCAGTACTTC. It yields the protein CASSMDRDYEQYF. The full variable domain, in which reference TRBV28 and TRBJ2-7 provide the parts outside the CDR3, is DVKVTQSSRYLVKRTGEKVFLECVQDMDHENMFWYRQDPGLGLRLIYFSYDVKMKEKGDIPEGYSVSREKKERFSLILESASTNQTSMYLCASSMDRDYEQYFGPGTRLTVT.

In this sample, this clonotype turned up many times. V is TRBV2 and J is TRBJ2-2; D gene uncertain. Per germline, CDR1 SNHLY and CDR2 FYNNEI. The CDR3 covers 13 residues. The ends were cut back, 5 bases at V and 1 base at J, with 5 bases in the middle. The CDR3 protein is CASSPGNTGELFF. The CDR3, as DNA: TGTGCCAGCAGTCCCGGGAACACCGGGGAGCTGTTTTTT.

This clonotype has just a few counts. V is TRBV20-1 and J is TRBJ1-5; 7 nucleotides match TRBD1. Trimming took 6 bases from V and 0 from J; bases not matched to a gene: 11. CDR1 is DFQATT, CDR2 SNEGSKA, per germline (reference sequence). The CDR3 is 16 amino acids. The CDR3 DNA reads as TGCAGTGCGTACAACGCCAGGGGGATTAGCAATCAGCCCCAGCATTTT. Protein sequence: CSAYNARGISNQPQHF.

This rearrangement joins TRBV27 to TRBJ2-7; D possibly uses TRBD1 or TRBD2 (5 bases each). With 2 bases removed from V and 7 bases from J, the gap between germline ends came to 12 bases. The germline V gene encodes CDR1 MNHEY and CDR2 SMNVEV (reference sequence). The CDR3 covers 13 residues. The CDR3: CASSLMGEGEQYF. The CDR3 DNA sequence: TGTGCCAGCAGTTTAATGGGCGAGGGGGAGCAGTACTTC.

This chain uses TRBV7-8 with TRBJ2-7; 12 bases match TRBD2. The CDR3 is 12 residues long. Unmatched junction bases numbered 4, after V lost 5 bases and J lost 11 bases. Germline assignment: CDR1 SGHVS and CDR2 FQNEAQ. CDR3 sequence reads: CASSLGLAGKYF. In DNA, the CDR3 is TGTGCCAGCAGCCTAGGACTAGCGGGAAAGTACTTC.

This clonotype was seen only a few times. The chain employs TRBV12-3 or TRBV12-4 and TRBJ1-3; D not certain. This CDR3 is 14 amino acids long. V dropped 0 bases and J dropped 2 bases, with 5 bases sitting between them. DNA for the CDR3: TGTGCCAGCAGTTTAGCCCCAGCTGGAAACACCATATATTTT. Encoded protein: CASSLAPAGNTIYF.

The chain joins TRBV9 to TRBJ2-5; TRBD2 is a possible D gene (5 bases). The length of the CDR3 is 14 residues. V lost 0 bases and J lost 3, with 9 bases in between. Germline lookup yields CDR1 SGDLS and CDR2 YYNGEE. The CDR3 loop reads CASSVGPEEETQYF. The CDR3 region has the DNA TGTGCCAGCAGCGTAGGCCCGGAGGAAGAGACCCAGTACTTC.

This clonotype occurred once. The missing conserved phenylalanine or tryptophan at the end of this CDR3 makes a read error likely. The CDR3 nucleotides read TGTGCCAGCAGCTTAGGACGGCGGGTGGGCACTGAAGCTTTCTCT. Its protein is CASSLGRRVGTEAFS. The chain is built from TRBV7-9 and TRBJ1-1, with D hard to call. Germline CDR1 is SEHNR and CDR2 is FQNEAQ (reference sequence). The CDR3 sequence is 15 residues long. Deletions cut 1 base from V and 4 bases from J, with 13 bases between.

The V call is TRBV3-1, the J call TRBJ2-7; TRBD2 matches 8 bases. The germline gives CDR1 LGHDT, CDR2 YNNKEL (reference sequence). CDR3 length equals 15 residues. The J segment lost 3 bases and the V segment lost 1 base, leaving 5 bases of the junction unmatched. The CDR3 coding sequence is TGTGCCAGCAGCCAAGCTGTGAGCGGGGGCTACGAGCAGTACTTC. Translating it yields CASSQAVSGGYEQYF.

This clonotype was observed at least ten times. This CDR3 reads CASSPPLWTSGRNTGELFF. CDR3 sequence (DNA): TGTGCCAGCAGTCCCCCCCTTTGGACTAGCGGGAGGAATACCGGGGAGCTGTTTTTT. The chain recombines TRBV27 with TRBJ2-2, with 14 positions matching TRBD2. This CDR3 comprises 19 residues. Trimming removed 5 bases from V and 5 bases from J; junction bases left unmatched: 13. The germline CDR1 and CDR2 sequences are MNHEY and SMNVEV (reference sequence).

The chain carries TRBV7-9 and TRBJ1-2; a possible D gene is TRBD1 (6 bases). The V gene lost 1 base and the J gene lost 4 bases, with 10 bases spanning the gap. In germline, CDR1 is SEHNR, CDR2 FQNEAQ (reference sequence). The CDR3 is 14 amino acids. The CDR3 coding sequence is TGTGCCAGCAGCTTAGAGACAGGATCCTATGGCTACACCTTC. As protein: CASSLETGSYGYTF.

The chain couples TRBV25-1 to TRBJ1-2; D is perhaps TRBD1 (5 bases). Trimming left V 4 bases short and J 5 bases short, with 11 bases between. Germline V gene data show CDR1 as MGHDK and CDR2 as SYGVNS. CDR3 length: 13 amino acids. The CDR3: CASSGNRLYGYTF. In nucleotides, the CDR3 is TGTGCCAGCAGTGGTAACAGGCTGTATGGCTACACCTTC.

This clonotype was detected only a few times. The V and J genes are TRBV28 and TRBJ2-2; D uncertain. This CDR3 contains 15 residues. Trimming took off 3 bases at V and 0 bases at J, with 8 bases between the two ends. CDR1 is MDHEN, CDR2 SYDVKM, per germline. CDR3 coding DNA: TGTGCCAGCAGTTTGGTGCCAGCGAACACCGGGGAGCTGTTTTTT. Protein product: CASSLVPANTGELFF.

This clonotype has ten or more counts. CDR3 amino acids: CASSLTGRAEAFF. The CDR3 coding sequence is TGTGCCAGTAGTCTGACAGGGCGGGCTGAAGCTTTCTTT. The chain joins TRBV19 to TRBJ1-1; 7 nucleotides align to TRBD1. CDR1 and CDR2 from the germline V gene are LNHDA and SQIVND (reference sequence). Losses at the gene ends were 5 bases for V and 6 bases for J; bases not matched to a gene: 6. The length of the CDR3 is 13 residues.

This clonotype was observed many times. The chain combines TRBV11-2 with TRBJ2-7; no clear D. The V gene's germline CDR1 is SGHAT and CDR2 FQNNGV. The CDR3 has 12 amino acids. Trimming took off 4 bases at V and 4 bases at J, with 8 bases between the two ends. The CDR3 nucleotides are TGTGCCAGCAGCTCACCCCAGTACGAGCAGTACTTC. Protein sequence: CASSSPQYEQYF.

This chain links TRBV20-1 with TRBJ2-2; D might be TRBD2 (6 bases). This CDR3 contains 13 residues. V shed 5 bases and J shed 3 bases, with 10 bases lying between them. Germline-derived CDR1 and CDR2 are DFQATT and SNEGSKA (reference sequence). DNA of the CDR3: TGCAGTGCTCGTCGACTAGACACCGGGGAGCTGTTTTTT. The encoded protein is CSARRLDTGELFF.

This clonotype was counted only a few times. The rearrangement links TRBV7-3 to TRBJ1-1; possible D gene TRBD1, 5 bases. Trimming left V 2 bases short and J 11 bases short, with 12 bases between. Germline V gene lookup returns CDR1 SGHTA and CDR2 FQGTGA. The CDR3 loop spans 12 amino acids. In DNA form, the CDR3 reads TGTGCCAGCAGCTTAGTAAGGGGTATGGCTTTCTTT. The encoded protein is CASSLVRGMAFF.

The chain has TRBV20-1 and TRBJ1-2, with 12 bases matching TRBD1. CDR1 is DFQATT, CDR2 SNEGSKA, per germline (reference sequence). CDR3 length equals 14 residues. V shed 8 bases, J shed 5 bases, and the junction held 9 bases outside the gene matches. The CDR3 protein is CSCDRDRGPYGYTF. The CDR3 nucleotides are TGCAGTTGCGATAGGGACAGGGGGCCTTATGGCTACACCTTC.

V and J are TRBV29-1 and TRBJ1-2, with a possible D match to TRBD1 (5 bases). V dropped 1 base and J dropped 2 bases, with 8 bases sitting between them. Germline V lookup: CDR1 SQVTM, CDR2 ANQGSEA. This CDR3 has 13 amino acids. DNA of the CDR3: TGCAGCGTTGAAGTAGGGACCAACTATGGCTACACCTTC. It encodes CSVEVGTNYGYTF. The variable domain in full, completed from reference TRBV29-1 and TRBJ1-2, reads SAVISQKPSRDICQRGTSLTIQCQVDSQVTMMFWYRQQPGQSLTLIATANQGSEATYESGFVIDKFPISRPNLTFSTLTVSNMSPEDSSIYLCSVEVGTNYGYTFGSGTRLTVV.